A single sample gave rise to the 21 T cell receptor beta chains below, sequenced in a study of T-cell reconstitution after alpha-beta-depleted transplantation in children. Unique molecular identifiers were incorporated during preparation of the TCRbeta library. Each CDR3 protein gets one entry after TCRdb re-called the PCR reads with MiXCR. The data show some 290,000 distinct CDR3 sequences, with about a tenth seen just once and about 9.5% held by the top ten. The starting material was PBMCs from the stem cell graft donor, obtained from the stem cell graft. The receptors derive from a human donor who donated a stem cell graft to a child with SCID.

In this sample, this clonotype turned up many times. The genes are TRBV6-5 and TRBJ2-2; TRBD1 matches at 7 bases. The V segment lost 10 bases and the J segment 3 bases; nucleotides outside the gene matches: 17. The CDR3 covers 17 residues. Germline lookup yields CDR1 MNHEY and CDR2 SVGAGI. CDR3 DNA: TGTGCCATTCGGGGCCAGGCGACAGGGATTGACACCGGGGAGCTGTTTTTT. This translates into CAIRGQATGIDTGELFF.

This clonotype has only a few counts. The V call is TRBV7-9, the J call TRBJ2-1; 7 positions agree with TRBD2. The CDR3 is 15 amino acids. Germline CDR1 and CDR2: SEHNR and FQNEAQ (reference sequence). The V and J ends lost 0 bases and 7 bases, in that order; junction bases with no gene match: 6. CDR3 sequence: CASSLAAGEWNEQFF. The CDR3 DNA sequence: TGTGCCAGCAGCTTAGCGGCGGGGGAGTGGAATGAGCAGTTCTTC. Supplemented by reference TRBV7-9 and TRBJ2-1, the full variable domain reads DTGVSQNPRHKITKRGQNVTFRCDPISEHNRLYWYRQTLGQGPEFLTYFQNEAQLEKSRLLSDRFSAERPKGSFSTLEIQRTEQGDSAMYLCASSLAAGEWNEQFFGPGTRLTVL.

This clonotype has only a few counts. The chain has TRBV6-5 and TRBJ2-3, with a weak D call TRBD1 (5 bases). The length of the CDR3 is 18 residues. Germline V gene lookup returns CDR1 MNHEY and CDR2 SVGAGI. V was clipped by 6 bases and J by 1 base, with 23 bases between them. The CDR3: CASSLPQQAQERTDTQYF. The CDR3 nucleotides read TGTGCCAGCAGCTTACCGCAACAGGCCCAAGAACGCACAGATACGCAGTATTTT.

This clonotype was observed at least ten times. The chain uses TRBV12-5 and TRBJ1-6, with TRBD1 matching over 12 bases. The CDR3 is 15 residues long. CDR1 and CDR2 (germline): LGHNT, FRNRAP. The junction had 5 bases not matched to a gene; V was cut back by 5 bases and J by 9 bases. The DNA of the CDR3 is TGTGCTAGTGGTCTTGGGACAGGGGGCCCTTCACCCCTCCACTTT. The encoded protein is CASGLGTGGPSPLHF.

This clonotype occurred many times. V gene TRBV15 combines with J gene TRBJ2-1, with no clear D. Trimming left V 0 bases short and J 6 bases short, with 18 bases between. CDR1 and CDR2 (germline): LNHNV, YYDKDF (reference sequence). The CDR3 is made up of 17 amino acids. The CDR3 spells CATSRDLQPGVSNEQFF. CDR3 bases: TGTGCCACCAGCAGAGATCTCCAACCCGGCGTCAGCAATGAGCAGTTCTTC.

This clonotype was picked up many times. The chain recombines TRBV4-1 with TRBJ1-1; TRBD1 might be the D (5 bases). The germline V and J ends were trimmed by 4 bases and 1 base, with 19 bases remaining between them. The CDR3 runs 17 residues. Per the germline V gene, CDR1 is MGHRA and CDR2 is YSYEKL. The chain's CDR3 is CASSLSKGWGRNTEAFF. The CDR3 DNA sequence: TGCGCCAGCAGCCTATCGAAGGGATGGGGACGGAACACTGAAGCTTTCTTT.

This clonotype was counted between two and nine times. V usage is TRBV29-1 and J usage is TRBJ2-1, with 7 positions matching TRBD1. The CDR3 sequence is 14 residues long. In germline, CDR1 is SQVTM, CDR2 ANQGSEA. Trimming removed 6 bases from V and 3 bases from J; junction bases left unmatched: 8. The DNA of the CDR3 is TGCAGCGTCATCCGGGACAGATTCTACAATGAGCAGTTCTTC. Amino acids: CSVIRDRFYNEQFF.

This clonotype was found a few times. V usage is TRBV11-1 and J usage is TRBJ1-4; 9 bases are a match to TRBD1. V lost 4 bases to trimming and J lost 0 bases; unmatched junction nucleotides: 9. The CDR3 has 18 residues. Germline values: CDR1 SGHAT, CDR2 FQDESV (reference sequence). The CDR3 sequence is CASSSGQGIDATNEKLFF. In DNA, the CDR3 is TGTGCCAGCAGCTCGGGACAGGGCATCGATGCAACTAATGAAAAACTGTTTTTT.

This clonotype was observed a few times. The chain joins TRBV3-1 to TRBJ2-1; 9 nucleotides agree with TRBD2. Germline V gene data show CDR1 as LGHDT and CDR2 as YNNKEL (reference sequence). This CDR3 is 15 amino acids long. With 6 bases clipped from V and 4 bases from J, the junction kept 7 bases outside the gene matches. CDR3 amino acids: CASSSSGGYYNEQFF. As DNA, the CDR3 is TGTGCCAGCAGTTCAAGCGGGGGGTATTACAATGAGCAGTTCTTC.

At least ten counts were recorded for this clonotype. V is TRBV6-1 and J is TRBJ1-2, with unresolved D. Germline CDR1 is MNHNS and CDR2 is SASEGT. The V gene lost 3 bases and the J gene lost 1 base, with 6 bases spanning the gap. The CDR3 runs 13 residues. CDR3 protein: CASSETYNYGYTF. The CDR3 DNA reads as TGTGCCAGCAGTGAGACATATAACTATGGCTACACCTTC.

Only a few counts were recorded for this clonotype. The chain couples TRBV20-1 to TRBJ2-5; D remains ambiguous. The V gene lost 2 bases and the J gene lost 0 bases, with 13 bases spanning the gap. CDR1 is DFQATT and CDR2 is SNEGSKA in the germline V gene (reference sequence). This CDR3 has 15 amino acids. In DNA form, the CDR3 reads TGCAGTGCTAGAAAGGAGCGAGCGTACCAAGAGACCCAGTACTTC. This codes for CSARKERAYQETQYF.

This clonotype occurred a few times. This chain connects TRBV4-1 to TRBJ2-1; TRBD2 matches 10 bases. The germline V gene encodes CDR1 MGHRA and CDR2 YSYEKL. The CDR3 loop spans 17 amino acids. V lost 1 base to trimming and J lost 6 bases; unmatched junction nucleotides: 9. CDR3 amino acids: CASSQGHTSGALNEQFF. The DNA for the CDR3 is TGCGCCAGCAGCCAAGGTCATACTAGCGGGGCCCTCAATGAGCAGTTCTTC.

The chain joins TRBV9 to TRBJ2-7; D gene ambiguous. The CDR3 loop spans 14 amino acids. In germline, CDR1 is SGDLS, CDR2 YYNGEE. V was trimmed by 0 bases and J by 2 bases, leaving 9 bases between them. As DNA, the CDR3 is TGTGCCAGCAGCGTAGGAAGTAGCCCCTACGAGCAGTACTTC. The encoded protein is CASSVGSSPYEQYF.

V is TRBV15 and J is TRBJ1-3; unclear D gene. There are 16 residues in the CDR3. V shed 0 bases and J shed 1 base, with 10 bases lying between them. The V gene's germline CDR1 is LNHNV and CDR2 YYDKDF (reference sequence). The CDR3 sequence: CATSRDTGVSGNTIYF. CDR3 sequence (DNA): TGTGCCACCAGCAGAGATACTGGCGTTTCTGGAAACACCATATATTTT.

This chain links TRBV20-1 with TRBJ1-1; a possible D gene is TRBD1 (6 bases). The CDR3 extends over 13 amino acids. Germline V gene lookup returns CDR1 DFQATT and CDR2 SNEGSKA (reference sequence). Trimming took off 5 bases at V and 0 bases at J, with 10 bases between the two ends. This CDR3 is CSASGTLNTEAFF. In DNA, the CDR3 is TGCAGTGCTTCCGGGACACTGAACACTGAAGCTTTCTTT.

This clonotype was seen many times. This chain connects TRBV5-8 to TRBJ2-3; TRBD2 matches 8 bases. The CDR3 has 16 residues. Germline V gene lookup returns CDR1 SGHTS and CDR2 YDEGEE. The J segment lost 1 base and the V segment lost 1 base, leaving 5 bases of the junction unmatched. CDR3 DNA: TGTGCCAGCAGCTTGTGGACTAGCTTCGGCACAGATACGCAGTATTTT. Its protein is CASSLWTSFGTDTQYF.

This clonotype was seen many times. The genes are TRBV11-2 and TRBJ1-6; 7 bases align to TRBD1. Unmatched junction bases numbered 10, after V lost 5 bases and J lost 0 bases. The CDR3 loop spans 18 amino acids. The V gene's germline CDR1 is SGHAT and CDR2 FQNNGV. The CDR3, as DNA: TGTGCCAGCAGCCCACAGGACAGGATCGACTCCTATAATTCACCCCTCCACTTT. It specifies CASSPQDRIDSYNSPLHF.

This clonotype showed up just a few times. The chain uses TRBV25-1 and TRBJ1-5; 7 bases match TRBD1. J was trimmed by 6 bases and V by 6 bases; bases with no gene match: 8. The CDR3 totals 14 residues. Germline-derived CDR1 and CDR2 are MGHDK and SYGVNS. The CDR3 DNA reads TGTGCCAGCAGCACGACAGGGAAAAGTCAGCCCCAGCATTTT. Its translation: CASSTTGKSQPQHF.

This clonotype was recorded many times. The V and J genes are TRBV28 and TRBJ2-4; tentatively, D is TRBD1 or TRBD2 (5 bases each). The CDR3 contains 14 residues. Per the germline V gene, CDR1 is MDHEN and CDR2 is SYDVKM. V lost 7 bases, J lost 3 bases, and 13 bases lay in between. The CDR3 nucleotides read TGTGCCAGCAAGAGAGGGGACGACAAAAACATTCAGTACTTC. Translated: CASKRGDDKNIQYF.

The chain employs TRBV7-9 and TRBJ1-1; TRBD1 might be the D (5 bases). The V gene lost 7 bases and the J gene lost 1 base, with 13 bases spanning the gap. CDR3 length: 14 residues. Per the germline V gene, CDR1 is SEHNR and CDR2 is FQNEAQ (reference sequence). CDR3 sequence (DNA): TGTGCCAGCATACGAGGGAGGGGGAACACTGAAGCTTTCTTT. It encodes CASIRGRGNTEAFF.

This clonotype has a count of ten or more. This rearrangement joins TRBV18 to TRBJ1-1; a possible D gene is TRBD1 (5 bases). The length of the CDR3 is 17 residues. V lost 2 bases and J lost 4, with 20 bases in between. Germline V gene sequence: CDR1 KGHSH, CDR2 LQKENI. The CDR3 coding sequence is TGTGCCAGCTCACCAATGGGTGTGGACACCGTAGGCACTGAAGCTTTCTTT. It yields the protein CASSPMGVDTVGTEAFF.